Listed below are T cell receptor beta chains from one sample, sequenced in a study of post-analysis software for immune sequencing data. Via MiXCR, TCRdb re-called the PCR reads, giving one row per CDR3 protein. The sample contains some 500,000 distinct CDR3 sequences, approximately 45% of which appear only once. Sequencing input: blood. These receptors came from a girl aged 5-17 years with multiple sclerosis. Each CDR3 is given with its conserved first and last residue. The order of the fields is J gene, V gene, clone size, D gene, CDR3 DNA, CDR3 protein. A D gene is named only where the DNA matches it firmly. Expanded clones get a size class; other rows say once, few or many, or leave the size out.

TRBJ2-1,TRBV9,NA,NA,TGTGCCAGCAGCGTAGATAGCGGACCCTCCTACAATGAGCAGTTCTTC,CASSVDSGPSYNEQFF
TRBJ2-7,TRBV29-1,few,NA,TGCAGCGTTGGGGGACATCCCTACGAGCAGTACTTC,CSVGGHPYEQYF
TRBJ1-1,TRBV29-1,few,NA,TGCAGCGCCCGGACCGGACAAATGAACACTGAAGCTTTCTTT,CSARTGQMNTEAFF
TRBJ2-1,TRBV20-1,once,NA,TGCAGTGCGACGGTAGGCGGGCCATACAATGAGCAGTTCTTC,CSATVGGPYNEQFF
TRBJ2-1,TRBV5-1,many,NA,TGCGCCAGCAGCTTCGGGTCCGGCCCCAATGAGCAGTTCTTC,CASSFGSGPNEQFF
TRBJ1-1,TRBV3-1,NA,NA,TGTGCCAGCAGCCAGGTCAAAGGGACCCAAGCTTTCTTT,CASSQVKGTQAFF
TRBJ1-1,TRBV29-1,NA,NA,TGCAGCGCCGGGGTCAACACTGTAGCTTTCTTT,CSAGVNTVAFF
TRBJ2-7,TRBV20-1,NA,NA,TGCAGTGCTCGGAGAGGGCGGGATGAGCAGTACTTC,CSARRGRDEQYF
TRBJ2-1,TRBV12-3/TRBV12-4,NA,TRBD2,TGTGCCAGCAGTCCTAGCGGGAGGGTTAACAATGAGCAGTTCTTC,CASSPSGRVNNEQFF
TRBJ2-1,TRBV5-1,NA,NA,TGCGCCAGCAGCCCTACAGCGGTCAGCTCCTACAATGAGCAGTTCTTC,CASSPTAVSSYNEQFF
TRBJ1-5,TRBV10-3,few,NA,TGTGCCATCAGTGATTCGAAAGGGGCGGTCTGGCCCCAGCATTTT,CAISDSKGAVWPQHF
TRBJ2-1,TRBV9,few,TRBD2,TGTGCCAGCAGCGTAGGGGGGACTAGCGGGAGGGTCGGCAATGAGCAGTTCTTC,CASSVGGTSGRVGNEQFF
TRBJ2-7,TRBV29-1,few,NA,TGCAGCGTTGACGCGGGACAGCCCTACGAGCAGTACTTC,CSVDAGQPYEQYF